This T cell receptor (beta chain) was documented in a study of vaccination and CD4 T cells after COVID-19. Study at large: There were six male and four female convalescents, and two of them were Hispanic. Study-wide findings and caveats: Spike mono-reactivity was shown by 304 of 307 vaccine-specific clones in convalescent patients.

The treatment: approximately nine-day PBMC culture with coronavirus spike peptide pools or control peptides (ViraFEST assay). The unexposed donor gave CD4+ T cells before the COVID-19 pandemic (2011-2018). Peptide pool stimulation in ViraFEST expanded antigen-specific T cells, whose TCRs were then sequenced. V lost 0 bases and J 2 bases, leaving 21 bases between the germline ends. CDR3 length equals 18 residues. The germline V gene has CDR1 DFQATT and CDR2 SNEGSKA (reference sequence). Concerning this clonotype itself: Its antigen is as yet unknown.

Sequenced with the Oncomine TCR Beta short-read assay was DNA taken from cultured CD4+ T cells. MiXCR, run by TCRdb on the PCR reads, gives a single entry per CDR3 protein. The table lists some 5,000 distinct CDR3 sequences, roughly three fifths of them singletons. Sequences were obtained from CD4+ T cells from blood, cultured in vitro. The sequence came from a human donor in good health. The chain is built from TRBV20-1 and TRBJ2-3; perhaps TRBD2 as D (7 bases). The CDR3 sequence is CSARDFSGASGYTDTQYF. In DNA, the CDR3 is TGCAGTGCTAGAGATTTTTCAGGGGCTAGCGGTTACACAGATACGCAGTATTTT.